A selection of T cell receptor beta chains follows, all from one sample in a study of T cells in Graves' hyperthyroidism and ophthalmopathy. TCRdb ran MiXCR on the multiplex PCR reads and lists one entry per CDR3 protein. This table has a few hundred thousand distinct CDR3 sequences, roughly a sixth appearing once. The sample was blood. These receptors were obtained from a middle-aged woman with Graves' ophthalmopathy. CDR3s include the opening cysteine and the closing phenylalanine or tryptophan. The D gene is left open where the match is weak. The listing skips clone size in some rows; elsewhere it reads once, few, many or a size class.

TRBJ2-3	TRBV27	.	many	TGTGCCAGCAGTCTTTATCCGGCCCGTTCCACTACAGATACGCAGTATTTT	CASSLYPARSTTDTQYF
TRBJ1-1	TRBV19	TRBD1	few	TGTGCCAGTAGTACGATAGGGGGCCCCGACAGGGGGAAAGGTGAAGCTTTCTTT	CASSTIGGPDRGKGEAFF
TRBJ1-1	TRBV2	.	many	TGTGCCAGCAGTGTCCTGCAGGGAGGGACTGAAGCTTTCTTT	CASSVLQGGTEAFF
TRBJ1-2	TRBV10-3	.	.	TGTGCCATAATGAGGGGAGGGGATCAGGATGGCTACACCTTC	CAIMRGGDQDGYTF
TRBJ1-4	TRBV6-1	.	.	TGTGCCAGCGCCAGACAGCGGGACACCAATGAAAAACTGTTTTTT	CASARQRDTNEKLFF
TRBJ2-7	TRBV20-1	.	.	TGCAGTGCTAGAGATGGACAGGGACTACTTACCAGCTACGAGCAGTACTTC	CSARDGQGLLTSYEQYF
TRBJ2-7	TRBV28	.	many	TGTGCCAGCTCCCTCCCACGGCCCGAGGACGAGCAGTACTTC	CASSLPRPEDEQYF
TRBJ1-2	TRBV20-1	.	many	TGCAGTGCTAGAGTCATACGGACAGCTGATTACTCTAACTATGGCTACACCTTC	CSARVIRTADYSNYGYTF
TRBJ2-2	TRBV9	.	.	TGTGCCAGCAGATATGGGGAGAGGACCGGGGAGCTGTTTTTT	CASRYGERTGELFF
TRBJ1-4	TRBV2	TRBD1	.	TGTGCCAGCAGTGACTTAAACAGGGGAACTAATGAAAAACTGTTTTTT	CASSDLNRGTNEKLFF
TRBJ2-7	TRBV6-1	.	.	TGTGCCAGCAGTGAAGCCCACAGAGACTCCTACGAGCAGTACTTC	CASSEAHRDSYEQYF
TRBJ2-3	TRBV7-3	TRBD2	few	TGTGCCAGCAGCTGGACCGGGACTAATATAGATACGCAGTATTTT	CASSWTGTNIDTQYF
TRBJ2-1	TRBV3-1	TRBD2	few	TGTGCCAGCAGCCAAGATCTACCCCTAGCGGACTCCTACAATGAGCAGTTCTTC	CASSQDLPLADSYNEQFF
TRBJ1-1	TRBV20-1	.	few	TGCAGTGCTAGAGATTTCCAGCGCACTGAAGCTTTCTTT	CSARDFQRTEAFF
TRBJ1-4	TRBV4-1	.	few	TGCGCCAGCAGCCAAGACAGGGCGACGGCAACTAATGAAAAACTGTTTTTT	CASSQDRATATNEKLFF
TRBJ1-5	TRBV12-3/TRBV12-4	.	many	TGTGCCAGCAGCTGGCAAGGGGGTCGCAATCAGCCCCAGCATTTT	CASSWQGGRNQPQHF
TRBJ1-3	TRBV5-1	.	few	TGCGCCAGCAGCTTGGAGGCGAACTCTGGAAACACCATATATTTT	CASSLEANSGNTIYF
TRBJ2-1	TRBV19	TRBD1	.	TGTGCCAGTAGTATATTCAGGGGGAAGGGTGAGCAGTTCTTC	CASSIFRGKGEQFF
TRBJ1-3	TRBV30	.	many	TGTGCCTGGAGTGTTATGGGGAACACCATATATTTT	CAWSVMGNTIYF
TRBJ2-7	TRBV20-1	TRBD1	few	TGCAGTGCTAATATAGGGACAGCCTTCTCCTACGAGCAGTACTTC	CSANIGTAFSYEQYF
TRBJ2-5	TRBV3-1	.	many	TGTGCCAGCAGCCAACCGGGACGGTTCGAGACCCAGTACTTC	CASSQPGRFETQYF
TRBJ2-1	TRBV7-6	TRBD2	many	TGTGCCAGCAGCTTAAGGTCTAGCGGATACAATGAGCAGTTCTTC	CASSLRSSGYNEQFF
TRBJ1-1	TRBV19	.	.	TGTGCCAGTAGTACTTGGACGGGGAGGACTGAAGCTTTCTTT	CASSTWTGRTEAFF
TRBJ2-7	TRBV6-2/TRBV6-3	.	.	TGTGCCAGCAGTGTTCGAGAGGGCCCCTCCTACGGGCAGTACTTC	CASSVREGPSYGQYF
TRBJ2-2	TRBV29-1	TRBD1	few	TGCAGCGTACCGGGACAGGGGGTTCCCGGGGAGCTGTTTTTT	CSVPGQGVPGELFF
TRBJ1-1	TRBV10-3	.	many	TGTGCCATCAGTGAGTCGTCAGGAGTTGGGGCGGAGGACACTGAAGCTTTCTTT	CAISESSGVGAEDTEAFF
TRBJ2-3	TRBV5-1	.	.	TGCGCCAGCAGCTTGACCCTCGATACGCAGTATTTT	CASSLTLDTQYF
TRBJ1-1	TRBV5-6	.	few	TGTGCCAGCAGCTCCCCGCCGGTTTGGACGGAAGCTTTCTTT	CASSSPPVWTEAFF
TRBJ2-5	TRBV30	.	few	TGTGCCTGGAGTGTTGGTTCCTCCCAGACCCAGTACTTC	CAWSVGSSQTQYF
TRBJ2-7	TRBV11-2	.	many	TGTGCCAGCAGCTTCAGGCTGGAGCAGTACTTC	CASSFRLEQYF
TRBJ1-1	TRBV11-2	.	few	TGTGCCAGCAGCTTCCCTCGGACAGACATGAACACTGAAGCTTTCTTT	CASSFPRTDMNTEAFF
TRBJ2-6	TRBV5-6	TRBD1	.	TGTGCCAGCAGCTCAGGGGGCGGTGGGGCCAACGTCCTGACTTTC	CASSSGGGGANVLTF
TRBJ2-1	TRBV9	.	few	TGTGCCAGCAGCACAAAATCCTACAATGAGCAGTTCTTC	CASSTKSYNEQFF
TRBJ1-3	TRBV2	TRBD1	.	TGTGTCAGCCAAACAGGGGGCTATGGAAACACCATATATTTT	CVSQTGGYGNTIYF
TRBJ2-7	TRBV28	TRBD1	many	TGTGCCAGCAGTTTAGACAGGGGAGTTGGGAGCCTCTCCTACGAGCAGTACTTC	CASSLDRGVGSLSYEQYF
TRBJ2-7	TRBV7-9	.	many	TGTGCCAGCAGCTTAGCGGGGGTATACGAGCAGTACTTC	CASSLAGVYEQYF
TRBJ1-1	TRBV27	TRBD1	many	TGTGCCAGCAGTTTATCAGGGGGCTTCACTGAAGCTTTCTTT	CASSLSGGFTEAFF
TRBJ1-6	TRBV27	.	.	TGTGCCAGCAAGCGTAATAACCAGAATTCACCCCTCCACTTT	CASKRNNQNSPLHF
TRBJ1-4	TRBV4-1	.	many	TGCGCCAGCAGCCAAGATTATGCCCTTGGGGAAAAACTGTTTTTT	CASSQDYALGEKLFF
TRBJ2-1	TRBV2	.	many	TGTGCCAGCAACAGTCTGTCCTACAATGAGCAGTTCTTC	CASNSLSYNEQFF
TRBJ2-1	TRBV20-1	.	many	TGCAGTGCTAGAACGGGAGAATTTTACAATGAGCAGTTCTTC	CSARTGEFYNEQFF
TRBJ1-3	TRBV12-3/TRBV12-4	.	many	TGTGCCAGCAGTTTATTGACGGGCAGCTCTGGAAACACCATATATTTT	CASSLLTGSSGNTIYF
TRBJ1-6	TRBV20-1	.	few	TGCAGTGCTAGAGCCGGGACGGCCTCATCACCCCTCCACTTT	CSARAGTASSPLHF
TRBJ1-3	TRBV19	.	many	TGTGCCAGCCGAAGCGAAGGGCGATACTCTGGAAACACCATATATTTT	CASRSEGRYSGNTIYF
TRBJ2-1	TRBV7-9	.	many	TGTGCCAGCAGCCCTTTGTCCAGAGATGAGCAGTTCTTC	CASSPLSRDEQFF
TRBJ2-3	TRBV28	.	many	TGTGCCAGCAGACTAGGGGGAGGGCCAGATACGCAGTATTTT	CASRLGGGPDTQYF
TRBJ2-3	TRBV2	TRBD2	few	TGTGCCAGCAGGGGGACTAGCGGGAGGTCAGATACGCAGTATTTT	CASRGTSGRSDTQYF
TRBJ1-1	TRBV30	TRBD1	many	TGTGCCTGGTCTTCAGGGGGCCCTGAAGCTTTCTTT	CAWSSGGPEAFF
TRBJ2-2	TRBV5-1	.	.	TGCGCCAGCAGCTTGAAGGGGACGGGCGGGGAGCTGTTTTTT	CASSLKGTGGELFF
TRBJ2-1	TRBV5-8	.	many	TGTGCCAGCTACTCCCCACACAATGAGCAGTTCTTC	CASYSPHNEQFF
TRBJ2-7	TRBV6-1	.	few	TGTGCCAGCACCGCAGGGTCTTCCTACGAGCAGTACTTC	CASTAGSSYEQYF
TRBJ2-1	TRBV27	.	many	TGTGCCAGCAGTCTTATAGCCCAGGGGCAGACGTTCTTC	CASSLIAQGQTFF
TRBJ2-1	TRBV2	.	many	TGTGCCAGCAGAGGGGGGACCTCCCGGGGTGAGCAGTTCTTC	CASRGGTSRGEQFF
TRBJ2-3	TRBV6-2/TRBV6-3	.	.	TGTGCCAGCAGCCCACGGGTGATCGGCTCGCAGTATTTT	CASSPRVIGSQYF
TRBJ2-1	TRBV10-3	TRBD2	few	TGTGCCATCAGTTCCCTAGCGGGAGAGGGTGAGCAGTTCTTC	CAISSLAGEGEQFF
TRBJ2-1	TRBV9	.	.	TGTGCCAGCAGCGTCCCAGGCAATGAGCAGTTCTTC	CASSVPGNEQFF
TRBJ2-3	TRBV18	TRBD2	many	TGTGCCAGCTCGCGCACTAGCGGGCGGTCCACAGATACGCAGTATTTT	CASSRTSGRSTDTQYF
TRBJ1-5	TRBV12-3/TRBV12-4	.	many	TGTGCCAGCAGTTTCCTAGCTGGGGGCAATCAGCCCCAGCATTTT	CASSFLAGGNQPQHF
TRBJ2-1	TRBV18	TRBD1	many	TGTGCCAGCTCACCGCCCGTACCGGGACAGGTCTACAATGAGCAGTTCTTC	CASSPPVPGQVYNEQFF